This T cell receptor (beta chain) was recorded in a study of blood T cell repertoires in COVID-19 (dated by TCRdb to 2018 to 2020). Regarding the research as a whole: Collaborator samples came from the United States, Italy and Spain and covered acute and convalescent phases of COVID-19. The dataset comprised deeply sampled blood TCRbeta repertoires from subjects exposed to, actively infected with, or recovered from COVID-19. The samples were drawn from the first 160 participants of the ongoing ImmuneRACE study and from over 950 subjects provided by 6 global collaborators. The prospective study material was composed of cDNA or gDNA derived from T cells, B-cell-depleted T cells, or PBMCs. A de-identified subject ID, COVID-19 status, age in years and sex were almost always included in the sample metadata. The repertoires were released in a freely available public database meant as a resource for research on the immune response to SARS-CoV-2. Where available, HLA class I and class II types were taken from metadata supplied by the sample provider and were not determined by assay-based typing. General study outcomes and caveats: How much clinical and demographic metadata was included differed by source and by participant, and the metadata was provided uncurated.

About this clone: Its specific antigen is unknown. No base qualities exist here, and no much larger clone lies one base off it.

Collaborating institutions collected whole blood in K2EDTA tubes following their own protocols. For TCRbeta analysis, collaborators shipped samples as frozen whole blood, isolated PBMCs, or DNA extracted from either of those sample types. TCRbeta CDR3 regions were amplified from genomic DNA using the immunoSEQ Assay, a bias-controlled multiplex PCR. On the study's bioinformatics: The number of nucleated cells in each sample was estimated by amplification of reference gene primers within the assay. Sequence reads were collapsed and filtered to measure the absolute abundance of every unique TCRbeta CDR3 rearrangement. For each sample, productive Simpson clonality was calculated by taking the square root of Simpson's diversity index across productive rearrangements. TCRdb took over this immuneACCESS table, retaining in-frame rearrangements with V and J assigned. Such tables are incomplete; in checked studies, under half of the missing clones stem from an unresolved V gene, and the remainder is unexplained. The V and J calls and clone size are taken from that table; D and trimming were inferred from the DNA. The sample table shows roughly 120,000 clones, and roughly 84% are seen once. 3% to 3.5% of the sample comes from the top ten.

CDR1 and CDR2, looked up from the germline V gene, are MGHRA and YSYEKL. V is cut by 1 base and J by 3 bases, and the space between the germline ends is 12 bases. From the cysteine through the phenylalanine, the CDR3 covers 15 amino acids. Kept here is only the CDR3 DNA, which spans 45 bases and is read in frame from base 1. The sequenced sample consisted of peripheral blood. Recombination linked TRBV4-1 to TRBJ1-2, with an unclear D gene assignment. This sequence originates from a man aged 35 to 55 with acute or convalescent COVID-19. The CDR3 here reads CASSQVGRGYYGYTF. The nucleotides read TGCGCCAGCAGCCAAGTAGGGAGAGGGTACTATGGCTACACCTTC.